The next 24 T cell receptor beta chains were all read from a single sample in a study of graft-versus-host responses after intestinal transplantation. The repertoire was sequenced with immunoSEQ multiplex PCR; TCRdb's copy has only in-frame clones and lacks some. The sample yields about 10,000 clones, roughly 92% seen once. The specimen was PBMCs, collected approximately 68 days after transplant. The source of these receptors is a human patient who received an intestinal transplant, so some T cells may come from the graft donor.

This chain links TRBV15 with TRBJ2-5; 13 nucleotides match TRBD2. Germline assignment: CDR1 LNHNV and CDR2 YYDKDF (reference sequence). J lost 4 bases, V lost 9 bases, and 5 bases had no gene match. CDR3 length: 14 amino acids. CDR3 bases: TGTGCCACAACTAGCGGGAGGGCCAGAGAGACCCAGTACTTC. This gives the protein CATTSGRARETQYF.

This clone appeared a single time. This rearrangement joins TRBV27 to TRBJ2-6; D not certain. V lost 5 bases to trimming and J lost 2 bases, with 7 bases between them. Germline assignment: CDR1 MNHEY and CDR2 SMNVEV (reference sequence). CDR3 length: 14 amino acids. Here the CDR3 DNA reads TGTGCCAGCAGTCCGGTCCCTGGGGCCAACGTCCTGACTTTC. Amino acid sequence: CASSPVPGANVLTF.

V is TRBV28 and J is TRBJ2-5, with TRBD2 matching 8 bases. The CDR3 has 14 residues. Germline CDR1 is MDHEN and CDR2 is SYDVKM. J was trimmed by 3 bases and V by 9 bases; bases with no gene match: 9. CDR3 sequence: CASFRRGGKETQYF. The DNA of the CDR3 is TGTGCCAGTTTCAGACGGGGGGGGAAAGAGACCCAGTACTTC.

The chain is built from TRBV11-2 and TRBJ2-3; TRBD2 might be the D (6 bases). CDR3 length: 14 amino acids. Trimming took off 4 bases at V and 2 bases at J, with 10 bases between the two ends. The germline V gene has CDR1 SGHAT and CDR2 FQNNGV. The CDR3 region is CASSSGTATDTQYF. The DNA of the CDR3 is TGTGCCAGCAGCTCAGGGACTGCCACAGATACGCAGTATTTT.

V and J are TRBV4-1 and TRBJ1-1; maybe TRBD1 (6 bases). The germline gives CDR1 MGHRA, CDR2 YSYEKL. CDR3 size: 14 residues. The V and J ends lost 0 bases and 7 bases respectively, with 12 bases between them. For the CDR3, the DNA is TGCGCCAGCAGCCAAGAGTGGACAGAGGGTGAAGCTTTCTTT. It codes for CASSQEWTEGEAFF.

As to this clone: Its ends do not fully match the called genes, so a read error is possible. The chain joins TRBV6-5 to TRBJ1-6; TRBD1 is a possible D gene (5 bases). The CDR3 length is 14 residues. Germline values: CDR1 MNHEY, CDR2 SVGAGI. The CDR3 is CASSYSGVVSPPHF. The CDR3, as DNA: TGTGCCAGCAGTTACTCGGGGGTGGTTTCACCCCCCCACTTT.

This sequence joins TRBV7-9 and TRBJ2-7; perhaps TRBD1 as D (6 bases). In germline, CDR1 is SEHNR, CDR2 FQNEAQ (reference sequence). The V end lost 5 bases, the J end lost 3 bases, and 17 bases lay between the germline ends. The CDR3 length is 15 residues. Written as DNA, the CDR3 is TGTGCCAGCAGCACAACAGGGAAAACAAGCTACGAGCAGTACTTC. This codes for CASSTTGKTSYEQYF.

This chain links TRBV28 with TRBJ2-3; the D gene could be TRBD1 or TRBD2 (5 bases each). Germline assignment: CDR1 MDHEN and CDR2 SYDVKM. V gave up 4 bases and J gave up 6 bases, with 20 bases separating them. CDR3 size: 16 residues. As DNA, the CDR3 is TGTGCCAGCAGTTCACTTCTGGGGGATTTTCGTGATACGCAGTATTTT. It codes for CASSSLLGDFRDTQYF. Full variable domain (outside the CDR3, taken from reference TRBV28 and TRBJ2-3): DVKVTQSSRYLVKRTGEKVFLECVQDMDHENMFWYRQDPGLGLRLIYFSYDVKMKEKGDIPEGYSVSREKKERFSLILESASTNQTSMYLCASSSLLGDFRDTQYFGPGTRLTVL.

The chain uses TRBV5-8 and TRBJ2-7, with a tentative D call TRBD1 (5 bases). CDR1 SGHTS and CDR2 YDEGEE come from the germline V gene. The CDR3 is 15 amino acids. The germline V and J ends were trimmed by 0 bases and 2 bases, with 12 bases remaining between them. CDR3: CASSLGLWGTYEQYF. In nucleotides, the CDR3 is TGTGCCAGCAGCTTGGGGTTGTGGGGCACCTACGAGCAGTACTTC.

J is TRBJ1-2 and V is TRBV11-2; D is perhaps TRBD1 (6 bases). The CDR3 spans 13 residues. The V end lost 5 bases, the J end lost 6 bases, and 13 bases lay between the germline ends. Germline V gene lookup returns CDR1 SGHAT and CDR2 FQNNGV. In nucleotides, the CDR3 is TGTGCCAGCAGCCACGGGACACGGGATGGCTACACCTTC. Residues: CASSHGTRDGYTF.

This chain uses TRBV9 with TRBJ2-5, with 9 positions matching TRBD2. With V trimmed by 0 bases and J by 3 bases, 9 bases remained unmatched. This CDR3 contains 17 residues. Germline CDR1 SGDLS, CDR2 YYNGEE. Written as DNA, the CDR3 is TGTGCCAGCAGCGTAGTGGGGACTAGCTGGCGGAAAGAGACCCAGTACTTC. Translating it yields CASSVVGTSWRKETQYF.

The chain uses TRBV2 and TRBJ2-1, with 9 positions matching TRBD1. The trim removed 5 bases at V and 8 bases at J, leaving 10 bases unmatched. Germline V lookup: CDR1 SNHLY, CDR2 FYNNEI. This CDR3 comprises 15 residues. CDR3 sequence: CASSTAGTGRDEQFF. CDR3 in DNA: TGTGCCAGCAGTACTGCCGGGACAGGGAGGGATGAGCAGTTCTTC.

The chain carries TRBV6-5 and TRBJ1-2; D is possibly TRBD1 (6 bases). Per germline, CDR1 MNHEY and CDR2 SVGAGI. This CDR3 has 15 residues. V lost 8 bases to trimming and J lost 0 bases, with 16 bases between them. The CDR3 nucleotides read TGTGCCAGCGCACCAGGGGTTCTAGCTAACTATGGCTACACCTTC. This codes for CASAPGVLANYGYTF.

The chain employs TRBV7-8 and TRBJ1-2; D unclear. The CDR3 extends over 15 amino acids. Germline V gives CDR1 SGHVS, CDR2 FQNEAQ. The germline V and J ends were trimmed by 0 bases and 4 bases, with 12 bases remaining between them. The DNA of the CDR3 is TGTGCCAGCAGCTTAGCTGGCAGGACTCCCTATGGCTACACCTTC. This gives the protein CASSLAGRTPYGYTF.

The genes are TRBV7-8 and TRBJ2-1; 8 positions match TRBD2. This CDR3 is 15 amino acids long. Germline CDR1 and CDR2: SGHVS and FQNEAQ. Unmatched junction bases numbered 7, after V lost 3 bases and J lost 6 bases. The chain's CDR3 is CASSLEAGALNEQFF. Written as DNA, the CDR3 is TGTGCCAGCAGCTTGGAAGCGGGAGCGCTCAATGAGCAGTTCTTC.

The table lists this clone with a count of one. The V call is TRBV9, the J call TRBJ2-1, with D unresolved. Trimming shortened V by 4 bases and J by 0 bases, and 14 bases separated the two germline ends. Germline CDR1 reads SGDLS; CDR2 reads YYNGEE. The CDR3 extends over 16 amino acids. As DNA, the CDR3 is TGTGCCAGCAGCCCACCCCGGTCACGCTCCTACAATGAGCAGTTCTTC. It yields the protein CASSPPRSRSYNEQFF.

This chain joins TRBV5-1 and TRBJ1-1; D gene ambiguous. The CDR3 extends over 13 amino acids. Germline CDR1 is SGHRS and CDR2 is YFSETQ. Trimming shortened V by 1 base and J by 1 base, and 5 bases separated the two germline ends. CDR3 nucleotide sequence: TGCGCCAGCAGCTTGCGGGGGAACACTGAAGCTTTCTTT. Translation: CASSLRGNTEAFF.

This clone appeared a few times. This chain joins TRBV4-1 and TRBJ2-4, with a weak D call TRBD1 (6 bases). The CDR3 totals 15 residues. The V end was cut by 2 bases, the J end by 4 bases, with 12 bases between. The germline gives CDR1 MGHRA, CDR2 YSYEKL. The CDR3 sequence is CASSQPTGSKNIQYF. CDR3 nucleotide sequence: TGCGCCAGCAGCCAACCGACAGGATCGAAAAACATTCAGTACTTC.

The genes are TRBV6-5 and TRBJ1-2; D is unclear. The CDR3 extends over 14 amino acids. Germline lookup yields CDR1 MNHEY and CDR2 SVGAGI. Trimming took off 8 bases at V and 7 bases at J, with 20 bases between the two ends. The CDR3 here is CASFGRTIKGGYTF. Written as DNA, the CDR3 is TGTGCCAGCTTCGGCCGGACGATAAAGGGTGGCTACACCTTC.

The gene calls are TRBV9 and TRBJ1-3; maybe TRBD1 (5 bases). The CDR3 has 14 residues. Trimming pared 0 bases from V and 4 bases from J, leaving 8 bases between. CDR1 and CDR2 (germline): SGDLS, YYNGEE. The CDR3 nucleotides read TGTGCCAGCAGCGTAGGGGACCTCGGAAACACCATATATTTT. Amino acid sequence: CASSVGDLGNTIYF.

This chain joins TRBV16 and TRBJ1-2; TRBD1 might be the D (5 bases). Per germline, CDR1 KGHSY and CDR2 FQNENV. The CDR3 runs to 17 residues. V was clipped by 6 bases and J by 3 bases, with 23 bases between them. The CDR3 nucleotides read TGTGCCAGCAGTGATGAGACCTTCCGGGACGTCGACTATGGCTACACCTTC. Encoded protein: CASSDETFRDVDYGYTF.

This clone was seen just once. The chain links TRBV15 to TRBJ1-2, with TRBD1 matching 11 bases. CDR1 is LNHNV, CDR2 YYDKDF, per germline (reference sequence). Trimming cost V 1 base and J 3 bases; bases outside gene matches: 4. The CDR3 length is 16 residues. The CDR3: CATSRARTGGDYGYTF. The CDR3, as DNA: TGTGCCACCAGCAGAGCTCGGACAGGGGGCGACTATGGCTACACCTTC.

V gene TRBV7-9 combines with J gene TRBJ2-7, with 10 bases lining up with TRBD1. Trimming cost V 4 bases and J 5 bases; bases outside gene matches: 11. Germline CDR1 reads SEHNR; CDR2 reads FQNEAQ (reference sequence). This CDR3 has 16 residues. The CDR3: CASSSRDRGPTDEQYF. The CDR3 DNA is TGTGCCAGCAGCTCCCGGGACAGGGGTCCCACGGACGAGCAGTACTTC.

This clone was observed a single time. The rearrangement uses TRBV12-2 and TRBJ1-2. TRBV12-2 is recorded as a pseudogene. The CDR3 totals 17 residues. CDR3 coding DNA: TGTGCAAGTCGCGCCATATTGGCTCCACGAAAGACCTATGGCTACACCTTC. Translating gives CASRAILAPRKTYGYTF.